This paragraph covers one T cell receptor (beta chain) sequence. This same CDR3 is encoded by further DNA sequences in the sample. The germline CDR1 and CDR2 sequences are SGHVS and FQNEAQ. Trimming removed 4 bases from V and 5 bases from J, with 11 bases in between. This CDR3 region has 14 residues. Produced via immunoSEQ multiplex PCR; TCRdb's table is partial and in-frame only. The data hold about 680,000 clones, with 60% to 80% observed a single time. This specimen comes from a study of shared clonotypes between healthy human individuals. This clonotype originated in a woman in her thirties in good health. The genes are TRBV7-8 and TRBJ2-2, with D perhaps TRBD1 (6 bases). Sequenced: memory CD4+ T cells sorted from blood. The subset here: CD45RA-negative fraction. The CDR3 spells CASSSQGATGELFF. CDR3 bases: TGTGCCAGCAGCTCACAGGGTGCGACCGGGGAGCTGTTTTTT.